Below, 7 T cell receptor beta chains from the same sample are listed, as sequenced in a study of cytomegalovirus exposure and HLA in healthy donors. TCRdb keeps only in-frame clones here, not all; method: immunoSEQ multiplex PCR. The data contain 300,000 to 350,000 clones, roughly 88% of them singletons. Sequencing was carried out using PBMCs. These receptors were taken from a man in his thirties or forties in good health and CMV-seronegative.

J is TRBJ2-5 and V is TRBV5-6, with D perhaps TRBD2 (6 bases). CDR1 and CDR2 from the germline V gene are SGHDT and YYEEEE. This CDR3 region has 16 residues. V lost 4 bases and J lost 2, with 18 bases in between. The CDR3 DNA reads TGTGCCAGCAGCCCCCGTTGGGCGGGGCTACAAGAGACCCAGTACTTC. Translating gives CASSPRWAGLQETQYF.

This chain links TRBV6-6 with TRBJ1-6; a possible D gene is TRBD1 (5 bases). CDR3 size: 16 residues. Germline V lookup: CDR1 MNHNY, CDR2 SVGAGI (reference sequence). The ends were cut back, 2 bases at V and 4 bases at J, with 12 bases in the middle. CDR3 sequence reads: CASSYGGVTYNSPLHF. The CDR3 bases are TGTGCCAGCAGTTACGGGGGGGTCACTTATAATTCACCCCTCCACTTT.

J is TRBJ1-1 and V is TRBV12-5, with D possibly being TRBD1 (6 bases). Trimming removed 7 bases from V and 1 base from J, with 13 bases in between. The CDR3 covers 14 residues. Germline CDR1 reads LGHNT; CDR2 reads FRNRAP. In DNA, the CDR3 is TGTGCTAGTGCCCTAGAGGGACAGAACACTGAAGCTTTCTTT. Residues: CASALEGQNTEAFF.

This clone was seen once. V gene TRBV7-2 combines with J gene TRBJ2-7; 8 nucleotides line up with TRBD2. The CDR3 loop spans 15 amino acids. The ends lost 5 bases at V and 7 bases at J; junction bases unmatched: 13. The germline V gene encodes CDR1 SGHTA and CDR2 FQGNSA. For the CDR3, the DNA is TGTGCCAGCAGCCAAAACCGGGGGGGGCCCAGGGAGCAGTACTTC. Protein sequence: CASSQNRGGPREQYF.

Many counts were recorded for this clone. The chain carries TRBV6-4 and TRBJ2-1; D uncertain. The CDR3 length is 13 residues. The germline V gene has CDR1 MRHNA and CDR2 SNTAGT. V dropped 2 bases and J dropped 4 bases, with 6 bases sitting between them. As DNA, the CDR3 is TGTGCCAGCAGTGACAACTCTTACAATGAGCAGTTCTTC. Translation: CASSDNSYNEQFF.

The chain joins TRBV5-5 to TRBJ2-7; TRBD1 aligns across 7 bases. Germline-derived CDR1 and CDR2 are SGHKS and YYEKEE (reference sequence). V dropped 2 bases and J dropped 0; count of bases not matched to a gene: 2. The CDR3 has 14 residues. CDR3 in DNA: TGTGCCAGCAGCTTTTCAGGGGGCTCCTACGAGCAGTACTTC. It encodes CASSFSGGSYEQYF.

This clone was recorded a few times. This sequence joins TRBV5-1 and TRBJ1-5; TRBD1 aligns across 8 bases. Trimming removed 4 bases from V and 2 bases from J; junction bases left unmatched: 5. This CDR3 is built from 15 residues. The V gene's germline CDR1 is SGHRS and CDR2 YFSETQ. The CDR3 bases are TGCGCCAGCAGCCCGGGACAGGTTGGCAATCAGCCCCAGCATTTT. It codes for CASSPGQVGNQPQHF.